Sequencing of this T cell receptor (beta chain) was carried out in a study of human T cells and chemical hapten exposure. About the research overall: The sensitizer, 2% DPC, was used on around 2 cm by around 2 cm of upper inner arm skin. Variability of per-sample TCR yields stemmed mainly from small differences in pooled library volume. Findings and caveats of the study: Donor immune responses may differ from healthy people's, since all donors had alopecia. Once DPC sensitization occurred, TCRs above 1 in 1000 frequency showed no change.

Many counts were recorded for this clonotype. Its antigen is not identified. The CDR3 is made up of 13 amino acids. Trimming left V 6 bases short and J 2 bases short, with 8 bases between. Time point noted: patch test 3, about 24 weeks after DPC sensitization. Stated treatment: therapeutic diphenylcyclopropenone sensitization with weekly scalp DPC. TCRdb reprocessed the RACE reads via MiXCR and lists one record per CDR3 protein. The data contain approximately 90,000 distinct CDR3 sequences, roughly a quarter of them singletons. The origin of this receptor is a man aged 35 to 55 with alopecia areata. Some clones in this sample may be carry-over from other donors' samples. V is TRBV12-3 or TRBV12-4 and J is TRBJ1-5; D uncertain. Sequencing used whole blood, obtained in connection with sensitization to the hapten diphenylcyclopropenone (DPC). Here the CDR3 DNA reads TGTGCCAGCAGCGAGGGTGGCAATCAGCCCCAGCATTTT. Translation gives CASSEGGNQPQHF.